Reported below is one T cell receptor beta chain. The data stem from a study of blood T cell repertoires in COVID-19. The V end lost 6 bases, the J end lost 5 bases, and 7 bases lay between the germline ends. CDR1 is MNHNY and CDR2 is SVGAGI in the germline V gene (reference sequence). The CDR3 covers 12 residues. Using immunoSEQ multiplex PCR, the repertoire was profiled, and TCRdb retains in-frame clones only, with some absent. The sample contains 150,000 to 200,000 clones, about nine tenths of which appear only once. The rearrangement links TRBV6-6 to TRBJ2-2; TRBD1 is a possible D gene (5 bases). Sequencing was carried out using peripheral blood. The sequence was obtained from a man in his 60s with acute or convalescent COVID-19. The CDR3 nucleotides are TGTGCCAGCAGCCCAGGGACCGGGGAGCTGTTTTTT. Amino acid sequence: CASSPGTGELFF.